This T cell receptor beta chain emerged from a study of PD-1 blockade in classical Hodgkin lymphoma. Broader study findings: With respect to the repertoire differences, their causes, possibly disease activity or prior therapy, remain undefined. Lower baseline TCR diversity was reported for newly diagnosed patients than for healthy donors.

Time point noted: cycle 4 day 1 (C4D1), after less than 7 weeks of nivolumab. Every patient was affected by relapse after autologous stem cell transplantation, while exposure to brentuximab vedotin was not uniform. Only in-frame clones appear in the TCRdb table, and some are missing; sequencing was by immunoSEQ multiplex PCR. The sample contains tens of thousands of clones, roughly 80% of which appear only once. Comments on this clone: Its antigen is not identified.

Germline loops: CDR1 SGHTA, CDR2 FQGNSA. The CDR3 runs to 13 residues. V was pared by 3 bases and J by 9 bases, with 3 bases of the junction left unmatched. Here the sequenced sample was peripheral blood mononuclear cells (PBMCs), taken before the fourth cycle of nivolumab. The V call is TRBV7-2, the J call TRBJ2-1; 9 bases map to TRBD2. This TCR came from a human donor with classical Hodgkin lymphoma. CDR3 nucleotide sequence: TGTGCCAGCAGCTTCGGACTAGCGAGTGAGCAGTTCTTC. Protein sequence: CASSFGLASEQFF.